What follows are 8 T cell receptor beta chains derived from one specimen sequenced in a study of T cells in women clearing cervical HPV infection. Profiling relied on immunoSEQ multiplex PCR, and the TCRdb table lists in-frame clones only, not all of them. The sample table sets out about 34,000 clones. The sample was blood buffy coat. Receptors originate from a woman aged 18 to 75 with a cervical HPV16 infection that either progressed to CIN3+ or cleared (not recorded which).

As for this clone: With the read ending 3 residues before the CDR3 end, the germline J gene is used to fill in that end. The chain combines TRBV20-1 with TRBJ2-3; 7 nucleotides line up with TRBD2. V dropped 3 bases and J dropped 0; count of bases not matched to a gene: 3. CDR1 and CDR2 (germline): DFQATT, SNEGSKA (reference sequence). CDR3 length: 14 amino acids. CDR3 DNA, as far as it was read: TGCAGTGCTAGCGGGGGGACTAGCACAGATACG. Translated: CSASGGTSTDT. The whole CDR3 protein is CSASGGTSTDTQYF.

For this clone: Read sequence stops 3 residues before the CDR3 end, and the germline J gene provides the missing end. This chain joins TRBV7-3 and TRBJ2-3; 8 bases line up with TRBD2. This CDR3 has 15 amino acids. V trimming: 1 base; J trimming: 4 bases; junction bases outside the gene matches: 4. Per germline, CDR1 SGHTA and CDR2 FQGTGA. CDR3 in amino acids: CASSLMGLGADTQYF. The CDR3 bases that were read are TGTGCCAGCAGCTTAATGGGACTAGGGGCAGATACG.

CDR3 residues: CASSPGGQGHTEAFF. CDR3 bases read: TGTGCCAGCTCACCAGGGGGACAGGGGCACACTGAA. The rearrangement uses TRBV18 and TRBJ1-1, with 10 bases that match TRBD1. The read stops 3 residues short of the end of the CDR3; the missing end is completed from the germline J gene. The CDR3 has 15 residues. Germline V lookup: CDR1 KGHSH, CDR2 LQKENI. With 2 bases clipped from V and 3 bases from J, the junction kept 3 bases outside the gene matches.

Remarks on this clone: The read ends 3 residues shy of where the CDR3 ends; the end is completed using the germline J gene. This chain connects TRBV18 to TRBJ2-1, with unresolved D. With 4 bases removed from V and 8 bases from J, the gap between germline ends came to 12 bases. The CDR3 length is 13 residues. Germline lookup yields CDR1 KGHSH and CDR2 LQKENI. CDR3 DNA, as far as it was read: TGTGCCAGCTCACGGGTTGACAAGGATGAG. Its protein product is CASSRVDKDE. The whole CDR3 sequence is CASSRVDKDEQFF.

With regard to this clone: The DNA ends 3 residues before the CDR3 does, and the rest of the CDR3 is filled in from the germline J gene. The chain combines TRBV20-1 with TRBJ2-3, with 10 bases fitting TRBD1. CDR1 is DFQATT, CDR2 SNEGSKA, per germline (reference sequence). Trimming at V came to 0 bases and at J to 6 bases, leaving 6 bases not matched to a gene. The CDR3 covers 15 residues. CDR3 DNA (partial): TGCAGTGCTAGAGATCCGAGACAGGGGGCTGATACG. This sequence encodes CSARDPRQGADT. From start to end, the CDR3 is CSARDPRQGADTQYF.

As for this clone: The sequenced fragment ends 3 residues before the CDR3 boundary, so the rest is inferred from the germline J gene. The chain links TRBV29-1 to TRBJ2-3; 8 positions match TRBD2. J was trimmed by 2 bases and V by 4 bases; bases with no gene match: 5. The CDR3 totals 14 residues. The germline V gene has CDR1 SQVTM and CDR2 ANQGSEA. The chain's CDR3 is CSVGRGGYTDTQYF. The CDR3 DNA, read in part, is TGCAGCGTTGGTCGGGGGGGTTACACAGATACG.

Partial CDR3 DNA: TGTGCCAGCAGTGAAGCGAGGCTTTCTGAG. Its translation: CASSEARLSE. The entire CDR3 reads CASSEARLSEQFF. This chain joins TRBV6-1 and TRBJ2-1; D gene unclear. The CDR3 is cut off 3 residues early in the read; its end comes from the germline J gene. Per germline, CDR1 MNHNS and CDR2 SASEGT. V lost 0 bases to trimming and J lost 9 bases, with 9 bases between them. There are 13 residues in the CDR3.

With regard to this clone: With the read ending 3 residues before the CDR3 end, the germline J gene is used to fill in that end. The chain combines TRBV7-2 with TRBJ2-3, with D perhaps matching TRBD2 (5 bases). CDR3 length: 15 residues. CDR1 is SGHTA and CDR2 is FQGNSA in the germline V gene. CDR3 bases read: TGTGCCAGCAGCTTAGCCCAGGCCTGGGCCGGGGCG. Protein: CASSLAQAWAGA. The complete CDR3 sequence is CASSLAQAWAGAQYF.